This T cell receptor (beta chain) was captured in a study of T cell repertoires in cytomegalovirus infection. Study as a whole: Public TCR beta signatures were indicative of both CMV infection and a matching HLA type.

One entry per CDR3 protein, called by TCRdb with MiXCR from the reads. The sample yields around 190,000 distinct CDR3 sequences, under 15% seen once. About this clonotype: No antigen is known for it.

Study outcomes and limitations: There were HLA-C-restricted CMV-specific TCR beta clonotypes dominating the ex vivo response. Cumulated frequencies of public TCR beta families served to identify carriers of CMV plus the relevant HLA.

The trim removed 4 bases at V and 3 bases at J, leaving 6 bases unmatched. Germline V gene data show CDR1 as SGHNT and CDR2 as YYREEE (reference sequence). The CDR3 has 14 residues. The origin of this receptor is a human donor in good health (CMV status not recorded). Some clones in this sample may be carry-over from other donors' samples. The rearrangement links TRBV5-4 to TRBJ1-2; 7 positions match TRBD1. Input material: PBMCs. As DNA, the CDR3 is TGTGCCAGCAGCGTAGGGACAGTGGACTATGGCTACACCTTC. Its translation is CASSVGTVDYGYTF.